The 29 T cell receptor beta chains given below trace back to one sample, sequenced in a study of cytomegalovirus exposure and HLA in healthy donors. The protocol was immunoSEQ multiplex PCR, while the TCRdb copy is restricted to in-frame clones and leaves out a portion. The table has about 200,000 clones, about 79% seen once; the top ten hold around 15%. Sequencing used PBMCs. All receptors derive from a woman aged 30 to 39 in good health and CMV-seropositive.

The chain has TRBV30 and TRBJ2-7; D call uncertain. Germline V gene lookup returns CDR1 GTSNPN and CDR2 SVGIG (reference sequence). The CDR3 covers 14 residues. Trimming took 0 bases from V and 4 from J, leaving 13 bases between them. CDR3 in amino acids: CAWSVGSPGYEQYF. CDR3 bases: TGTGCCTGGAGTGTGGGTAGCCCTGGATACGAGCAGTACTTC.

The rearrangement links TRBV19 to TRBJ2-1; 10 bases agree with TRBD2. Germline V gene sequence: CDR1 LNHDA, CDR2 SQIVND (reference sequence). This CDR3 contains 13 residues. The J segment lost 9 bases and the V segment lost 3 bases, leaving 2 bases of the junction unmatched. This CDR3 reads CASSIKREGEQFF. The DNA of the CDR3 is TGTGCCAGTAGTATCAAGCGGGAGGGTGAGCAGTTCTTC. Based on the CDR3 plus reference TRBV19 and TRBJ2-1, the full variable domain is DGGITQSPKYLFRKEGQNVTLSCEQNLNHDAMYWYRQDPGQGLRLIYYSQIVNDFQKGDIAEGYSVSREKKESFPLTVTSAQKNPTAFYLCASSIKREGEQFFGPGTRLTVL.

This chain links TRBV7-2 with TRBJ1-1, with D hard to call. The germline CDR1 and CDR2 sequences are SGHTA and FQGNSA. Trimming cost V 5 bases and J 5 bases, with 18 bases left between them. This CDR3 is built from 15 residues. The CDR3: CASSPPGSGKTEAFF. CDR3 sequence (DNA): TGTGCCAGCAGCCCCCCGGGGAGTGGGAAAACTGAAGCTTTCTTT.

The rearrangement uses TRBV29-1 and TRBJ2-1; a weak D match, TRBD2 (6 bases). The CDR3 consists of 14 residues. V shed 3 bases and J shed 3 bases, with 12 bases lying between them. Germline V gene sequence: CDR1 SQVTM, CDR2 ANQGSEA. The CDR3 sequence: CSVESWRDYNEQFF. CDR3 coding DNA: TGCAGCGTTGAGTCATGGCGGGACTACAATGAGCAGTTCTTC.

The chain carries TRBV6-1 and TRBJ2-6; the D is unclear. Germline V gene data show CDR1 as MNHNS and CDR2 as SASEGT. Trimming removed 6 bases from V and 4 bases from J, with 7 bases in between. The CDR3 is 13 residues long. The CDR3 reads CASRVSGANVLTF. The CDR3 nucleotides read TGTGCCAGCAGGGTGAGCGGGGCCAACGTCCTGACTTTC.

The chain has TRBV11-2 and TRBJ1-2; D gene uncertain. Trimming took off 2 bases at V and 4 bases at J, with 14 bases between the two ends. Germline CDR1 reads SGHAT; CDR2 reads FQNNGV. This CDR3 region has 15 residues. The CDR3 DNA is TGTGCCAGCAGCTTAAGCTCTAGCGTAGGCTATGGCTACACCTTC. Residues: CASSLSSSVGYGYTF.

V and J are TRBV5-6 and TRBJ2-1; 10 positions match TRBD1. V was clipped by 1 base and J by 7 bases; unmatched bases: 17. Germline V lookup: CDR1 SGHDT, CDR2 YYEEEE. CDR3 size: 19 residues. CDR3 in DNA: TGTGCCAGCAGCTTGTATGTCCGTATCGGGGACAGGGGTAATAATGAGCAGTTCTTC. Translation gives CASSLYVRIGDRGNNEQFF.

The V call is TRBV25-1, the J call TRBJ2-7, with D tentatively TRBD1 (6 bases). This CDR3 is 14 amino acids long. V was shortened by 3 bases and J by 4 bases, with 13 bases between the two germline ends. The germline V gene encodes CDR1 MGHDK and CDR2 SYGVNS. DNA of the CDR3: TGTGCCAGCAGTGACCCCGGGACAAATTACGAGCAGTACTTC. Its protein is CASSDPGTNYEQYF.

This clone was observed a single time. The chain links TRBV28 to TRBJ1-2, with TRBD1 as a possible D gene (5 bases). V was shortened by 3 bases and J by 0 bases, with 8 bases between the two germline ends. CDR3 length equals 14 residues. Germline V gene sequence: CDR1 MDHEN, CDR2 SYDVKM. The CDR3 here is CASSFGGANYGYTF. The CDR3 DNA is TGTGCCAGCAGTTTTGGGGGGGCTAACTATGGCTACACCTTC.

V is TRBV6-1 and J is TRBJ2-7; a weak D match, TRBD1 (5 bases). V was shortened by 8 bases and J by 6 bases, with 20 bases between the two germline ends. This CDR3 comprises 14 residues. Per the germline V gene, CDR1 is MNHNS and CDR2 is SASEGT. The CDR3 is CASFDTGPPAEQYF. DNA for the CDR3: TGTGCCAGCTTCGATACAGGCCCCCCCGCCGAGCAGTACTTC.

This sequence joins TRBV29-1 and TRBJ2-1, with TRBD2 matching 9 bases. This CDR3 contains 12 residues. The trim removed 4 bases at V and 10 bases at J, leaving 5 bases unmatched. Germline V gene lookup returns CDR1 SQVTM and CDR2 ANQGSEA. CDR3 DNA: TGCAGCGTTGGTACCGGGACTAGCGAGCAGTTCTTC. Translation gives CSVGTGTSEQFF.

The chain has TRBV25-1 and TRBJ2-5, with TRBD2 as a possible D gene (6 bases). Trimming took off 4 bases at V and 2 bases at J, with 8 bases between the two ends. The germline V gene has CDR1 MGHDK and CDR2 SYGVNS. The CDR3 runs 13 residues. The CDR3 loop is CASSVSGQETQYF. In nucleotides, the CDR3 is TGTGCCAGCAGTGTCAGCGGGCAAGAGACCCAGTACTTC.

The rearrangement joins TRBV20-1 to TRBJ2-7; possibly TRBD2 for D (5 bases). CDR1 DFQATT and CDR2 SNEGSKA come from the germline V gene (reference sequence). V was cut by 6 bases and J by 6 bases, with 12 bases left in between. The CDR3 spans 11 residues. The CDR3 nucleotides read TGCAGTGCGGAGGTTGCTGCCGAGCAGTACTTC. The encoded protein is CSAEVAAEQYF.

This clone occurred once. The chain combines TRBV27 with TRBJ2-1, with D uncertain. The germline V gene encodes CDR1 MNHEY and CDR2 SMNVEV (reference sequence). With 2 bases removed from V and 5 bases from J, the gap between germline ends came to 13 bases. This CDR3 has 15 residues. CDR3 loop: CASSLASSVNNEQFF. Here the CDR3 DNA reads TGTGCCAGCAGTTTAGCTTCGAGCGTGAACAATGAGCAGTTCTTC.

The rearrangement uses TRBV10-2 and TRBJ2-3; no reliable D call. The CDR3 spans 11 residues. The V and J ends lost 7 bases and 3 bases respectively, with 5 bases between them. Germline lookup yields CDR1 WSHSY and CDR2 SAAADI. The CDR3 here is CASKLTDTQYF. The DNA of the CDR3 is TGCGCCAGCAAACTAACAGATACGCAGTATTTT.

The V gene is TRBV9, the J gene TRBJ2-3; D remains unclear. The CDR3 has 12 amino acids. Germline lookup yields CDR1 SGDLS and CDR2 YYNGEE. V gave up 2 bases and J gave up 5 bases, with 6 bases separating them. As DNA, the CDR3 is TGTGCCAGCAGCGTCGACTTAGATACGCAGTATTTT. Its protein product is CASSVDLDTQYF.

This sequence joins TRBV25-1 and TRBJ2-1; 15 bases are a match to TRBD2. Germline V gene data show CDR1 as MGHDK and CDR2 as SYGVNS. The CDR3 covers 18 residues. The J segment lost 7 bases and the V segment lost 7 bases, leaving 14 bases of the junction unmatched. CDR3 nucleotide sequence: TGTGCCAGCAAGGCGGGACTAGCGGGAGGCGTTGCGGAGAATGAGCAGTTCTTC. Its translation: CASKAGLAGGVAENEQFF.

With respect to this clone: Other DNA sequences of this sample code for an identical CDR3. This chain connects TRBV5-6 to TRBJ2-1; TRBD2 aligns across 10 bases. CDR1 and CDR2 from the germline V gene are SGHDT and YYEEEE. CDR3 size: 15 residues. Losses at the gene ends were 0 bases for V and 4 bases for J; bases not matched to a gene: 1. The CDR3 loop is CASSLGLAGYNEQFF. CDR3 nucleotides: TGTGCCAGCAGCTTGGGACTAGCGGGTTACAATGAGCAGTTCTTC. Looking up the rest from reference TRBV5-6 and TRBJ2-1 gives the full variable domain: DAGVTQSPTHLIKTRGQQVTLRCSPKSGHDTVSWYQQALGQGPQFIFQYYEEEERQRGNFPDRFSGHQFPNYSSELNVNALLLGDSALYLCASSLGLAGYNEQFFGPGTRLTVL.

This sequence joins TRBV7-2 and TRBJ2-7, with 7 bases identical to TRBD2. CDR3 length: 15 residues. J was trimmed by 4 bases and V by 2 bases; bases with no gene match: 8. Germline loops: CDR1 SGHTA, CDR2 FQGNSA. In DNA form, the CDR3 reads TGTGCCAGCAGCTTACGGAGGGACTACGGTTACGAGCAGTACTTC. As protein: CASSLRRDYGYEQYF.

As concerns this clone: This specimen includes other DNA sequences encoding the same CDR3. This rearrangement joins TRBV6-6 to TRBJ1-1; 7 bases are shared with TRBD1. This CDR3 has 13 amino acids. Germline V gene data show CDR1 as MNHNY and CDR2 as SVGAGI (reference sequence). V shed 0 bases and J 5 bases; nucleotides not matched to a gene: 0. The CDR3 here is CASSYSRGTEAFF. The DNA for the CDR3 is TGTGCCAGCAGTTACTCCAGGGGGACTGAAGCTTTCTTT.

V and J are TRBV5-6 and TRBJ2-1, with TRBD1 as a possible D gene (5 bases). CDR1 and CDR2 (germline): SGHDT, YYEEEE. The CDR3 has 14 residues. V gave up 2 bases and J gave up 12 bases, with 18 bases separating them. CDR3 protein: CASSFVYSRDRQFF. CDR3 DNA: TGTGCCAGCAGCTTCGTGTATTCCCGAGACAGGCAGTTCTTC.

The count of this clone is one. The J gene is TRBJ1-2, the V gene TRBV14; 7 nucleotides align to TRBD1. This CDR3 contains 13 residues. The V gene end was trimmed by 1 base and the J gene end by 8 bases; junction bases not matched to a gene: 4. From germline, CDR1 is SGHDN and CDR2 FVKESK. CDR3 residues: CASSQATGVGYTF. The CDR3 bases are TGTGCCAGCAGCCAAGCCACAGGGGTAGGCTACACCTTC.

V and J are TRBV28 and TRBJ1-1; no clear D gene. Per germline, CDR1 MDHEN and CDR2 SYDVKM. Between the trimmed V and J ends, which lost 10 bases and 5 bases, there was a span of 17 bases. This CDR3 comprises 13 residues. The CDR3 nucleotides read TGTGCCACCCTAAATTCTCGGAGGACTGAAGCTTTCTTT. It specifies CATLNSRRTEAFF.

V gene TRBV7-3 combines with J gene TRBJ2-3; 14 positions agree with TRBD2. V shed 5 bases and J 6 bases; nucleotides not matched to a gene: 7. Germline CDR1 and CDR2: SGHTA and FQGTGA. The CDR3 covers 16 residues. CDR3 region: CASSKGLAGVSDTQYF. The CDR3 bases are TGTGCCAGCAGCAAGGGACTAGCGGGGGTCTCGGATACGCAGTATTTT.

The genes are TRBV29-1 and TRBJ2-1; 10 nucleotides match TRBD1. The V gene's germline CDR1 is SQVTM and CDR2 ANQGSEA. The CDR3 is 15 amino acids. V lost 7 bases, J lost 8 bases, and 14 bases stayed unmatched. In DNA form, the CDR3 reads TGCAGCGCGAACCGAAGGAAAGGGACAGGGGATGAGCAGTTCTTC. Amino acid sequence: CSANRRKGTGDEQFF.

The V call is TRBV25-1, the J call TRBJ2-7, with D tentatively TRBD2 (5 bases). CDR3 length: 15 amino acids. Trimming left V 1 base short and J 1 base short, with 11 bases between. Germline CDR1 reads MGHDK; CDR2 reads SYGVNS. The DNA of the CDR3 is TGTGCCAGCAGTGAATCTGGGAGTAGGTCCTACGAGCAGTACTTC. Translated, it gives CASSESGSRSYEQYF.

CDR3 sequence reads: CASSHKPTSGNSTDTQYF. The CDR3 region has the DNA TGTGCCAGCAGCCATAAACCGACTAGCGGCAATAGCACAGATACGCAGTATTTT. V is TRBV7-2 and J is TRBJ2-3; 9 bases line up with TRBD2. The CDR3 consists of 18 residues. Germline V CDR1 and CDR2: SGHTA, FQGNSA. Losses at the gene ends were 5 bases for V and 0 bases for J; bases not matched to a gene: 12.

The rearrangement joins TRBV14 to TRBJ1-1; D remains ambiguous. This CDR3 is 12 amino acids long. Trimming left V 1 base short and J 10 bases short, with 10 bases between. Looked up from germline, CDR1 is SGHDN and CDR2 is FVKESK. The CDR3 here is CASSQGGSVAFF. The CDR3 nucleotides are TGTGCCAGCAGCCAAGGAGGGTCCGTAGCTTTCTTT.

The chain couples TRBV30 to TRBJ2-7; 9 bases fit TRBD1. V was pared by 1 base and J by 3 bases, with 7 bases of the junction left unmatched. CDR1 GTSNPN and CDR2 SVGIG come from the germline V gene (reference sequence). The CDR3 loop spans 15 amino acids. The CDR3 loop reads CAWSDSLDRGYEQYF. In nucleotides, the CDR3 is TGTGCCTGGAGTGATTCGTTGGACAGGGGCTACGAGCAGTACTTC.